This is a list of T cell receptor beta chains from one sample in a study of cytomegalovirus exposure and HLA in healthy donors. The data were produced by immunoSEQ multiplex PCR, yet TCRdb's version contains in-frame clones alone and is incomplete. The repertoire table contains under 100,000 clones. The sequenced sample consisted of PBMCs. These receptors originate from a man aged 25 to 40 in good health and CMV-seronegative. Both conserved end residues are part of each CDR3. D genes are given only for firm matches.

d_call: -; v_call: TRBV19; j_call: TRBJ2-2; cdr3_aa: CASSPGHQPNTGELFF; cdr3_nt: TGTGCCAGTAGTCCGGGACACCAACCGAACACCGGGGAGCTGTTTTTT
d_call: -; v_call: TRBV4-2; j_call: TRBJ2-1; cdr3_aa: CASSQEAGASYNEQFF; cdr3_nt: TGTGCCAGCAGCCAAGAGGCGGGGGCTTCCTACAATGAGCAGTTCTTC
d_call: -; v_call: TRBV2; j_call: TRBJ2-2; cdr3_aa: CASSATGELFF; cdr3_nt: TGTGCCAGCAGTGCTACCGGGGAGCTGTTTTTT
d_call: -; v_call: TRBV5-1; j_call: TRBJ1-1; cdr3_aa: CASSLNSLNTEAFF; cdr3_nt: TGCGCCAGCAGCTTAAACAGCCTCAACACTGAAGCTTTCTTT
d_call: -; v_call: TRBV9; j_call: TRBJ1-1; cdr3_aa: CASSGGPGWTEAFF; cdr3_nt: TGTGCCAGCAGCGGGGGGCCAGGGTGGACTGAAGCTTTCTTT
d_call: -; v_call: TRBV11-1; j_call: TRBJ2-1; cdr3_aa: CASSNHRVNEQFF; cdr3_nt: TGTGCCAGCAGCAATCACAGGGTCAATGAGCAGTTCTTC
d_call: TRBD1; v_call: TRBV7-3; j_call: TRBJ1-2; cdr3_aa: CASSVGQGAYGYTF; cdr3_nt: TGTGCCAGCAGCGTCGGACAGGGGGCTTATGGCTACACCTTC
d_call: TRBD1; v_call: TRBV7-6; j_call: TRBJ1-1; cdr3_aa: CASSSGPRGRTEAFF; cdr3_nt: TGTGCCAGCAGCTCGGGGCCCAGGGGGAGAACTGAAGCTTTCTTT
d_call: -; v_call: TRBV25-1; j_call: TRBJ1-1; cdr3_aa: CASSEYRGFETEAFF; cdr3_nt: TGTGCCAGCAGTGAATATAGGGGGTTCGAGACTGAAGCTTTCTTT
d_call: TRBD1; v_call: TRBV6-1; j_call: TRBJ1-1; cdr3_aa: CASSELADRGGTEAFF; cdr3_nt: TGTGCCAGCAGTGAATTAGCGGACAGGGGTGGAACTGAAGCTTTCTTT
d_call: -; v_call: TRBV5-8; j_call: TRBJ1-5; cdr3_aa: CASSLLLTVSMNQPQHF; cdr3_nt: TGTGCCAGCAGCTTGCTTCTTACAGTCTCCATGAATCAGCCCCAGCATTTT
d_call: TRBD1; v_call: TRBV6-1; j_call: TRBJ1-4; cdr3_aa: CASSEAGQGGEKLFF; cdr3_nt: TGTGCCAGCAGTGAAGCGGGACAGGGGGGTGAAAAACTGTTTTTT
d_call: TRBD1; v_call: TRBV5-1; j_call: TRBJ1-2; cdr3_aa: CASSFDRGYGYTF; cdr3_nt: TGCGCCAGCAGCTTTGACAGGGGCTATGGCTACACCTTC
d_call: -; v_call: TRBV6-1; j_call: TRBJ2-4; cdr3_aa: CASSKPGVAKNIQYF; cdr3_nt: TGTGCCAGCAGCAAACCAGGGGTTGCTAAAAACATTCAGTACTTC
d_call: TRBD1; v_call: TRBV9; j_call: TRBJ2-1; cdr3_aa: CASSPQGAPYNEQFF; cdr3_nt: TGTGCCAGCAGCCCACAGGGGGCCCCCTACAATGAGCAGTTCTTC
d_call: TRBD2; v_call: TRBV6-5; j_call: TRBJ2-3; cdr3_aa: CASSYGLAGTTDTQYF; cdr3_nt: TGTGCCAGCAGTTACGGTCTAGCGGGAACCACAGATACGCAGTATTTT
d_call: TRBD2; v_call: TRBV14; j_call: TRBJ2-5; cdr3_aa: CASSLLAGGGETQYF; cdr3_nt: TGTGCCAGCAGCCTTCTAGCGGGAGGGGGCGAGACCCAGTACTTC
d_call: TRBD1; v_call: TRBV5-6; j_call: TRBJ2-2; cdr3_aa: CASSPQGANTGELFF; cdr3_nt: TGTGCCAGCAGCCCGCAGGGGGCGAACACCGGGGAGCTGTTTTTT
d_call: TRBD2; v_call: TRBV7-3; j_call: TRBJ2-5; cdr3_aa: CASSWPGLAGGPGETQYF; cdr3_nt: TGTGCCAGCAGTTGGCCGGGACTAGCGGGAGGGCCGGGGGAGACCCAGTACTTC
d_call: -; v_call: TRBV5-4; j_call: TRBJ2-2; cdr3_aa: CASSLGRGAGELFF; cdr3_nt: TGTGCCAGCAGCTTGGGCAGGGGGGCCGGGGAGCTGTTTTTT
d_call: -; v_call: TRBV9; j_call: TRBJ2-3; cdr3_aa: CASSVSSTDTQYF; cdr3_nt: TGTGCCAGCAGCGTAAGCAGCACAGATACGCAGTATTTT
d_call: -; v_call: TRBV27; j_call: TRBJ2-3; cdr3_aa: CASSLPGTSTDTQYF; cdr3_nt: TGTGCCAGCAGTTTGCCCGGGACTAGCACAGATACGCAGTATTTT
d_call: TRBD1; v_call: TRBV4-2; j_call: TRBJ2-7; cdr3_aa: CASSQDWATGVSSREQYF; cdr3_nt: TGTGCCAGCAGCCAAGATTGGGCGACAGGGGTTTCGTCCCGCGAGCAGTACTTC
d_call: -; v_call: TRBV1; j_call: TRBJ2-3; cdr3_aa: CTSSQEDYLFTDTQYF; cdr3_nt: TGCACCAGCAGCCAAGAGGACTACCTGTTCACAGATACGCAGTATTTT
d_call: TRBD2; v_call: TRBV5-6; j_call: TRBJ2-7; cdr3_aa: CASRLAGYEQYF; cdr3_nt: TGTGCCAGCAGGCTAGCGGGCTACGAGCAGTACTTC
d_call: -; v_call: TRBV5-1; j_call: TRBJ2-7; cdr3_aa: CASSLRGPGEQYF; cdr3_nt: TGCGCCAGCAGCTTGCGGGGTCCCGGGGAGCAGTACTTC
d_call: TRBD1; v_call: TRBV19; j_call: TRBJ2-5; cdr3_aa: CASSGLTGGVLETQYF; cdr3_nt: TGTGCCAGTAGTGGGTTGACAGGGGGCGTCTTGGAGACCCAGTACTTC
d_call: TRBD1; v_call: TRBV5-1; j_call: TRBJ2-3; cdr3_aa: CASSDYRGADTDTQYF; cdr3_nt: TGCGCCAGCAGCGACTACAGGGGCGCTGACACAGATACGCAGTATTTT
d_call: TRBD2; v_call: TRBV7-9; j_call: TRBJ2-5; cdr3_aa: CASSRGGQETQYF; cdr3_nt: TGTGCCAGCAGCCGGGGGGGGCAAGAGACCCAGTACTTC
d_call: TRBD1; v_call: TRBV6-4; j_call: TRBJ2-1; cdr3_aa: CASGTGAYNEQFF; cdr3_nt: TGTGCCAGCGGGACAGGGGCCTACAATGAGCAGTTCTTC
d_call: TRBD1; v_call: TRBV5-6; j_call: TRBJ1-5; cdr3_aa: CASSHTGVQPQHF; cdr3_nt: TGTGCCAGCAGTCACACAGGGGTTCAGCCCCAGCATTTT
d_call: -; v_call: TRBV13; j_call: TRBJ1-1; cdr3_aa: CASSSSRTDTEAFF; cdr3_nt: TGTGCCAGCAGCTCCTCGCGGACAGACACTGAAGCTTTCTTT
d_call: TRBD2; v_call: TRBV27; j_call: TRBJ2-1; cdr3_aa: CASSLSGTPLNEQFF; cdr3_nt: TGTGCCAGCAGTTTGAGCGGGACCCCCCTTAATGAGCAGTTCTTC
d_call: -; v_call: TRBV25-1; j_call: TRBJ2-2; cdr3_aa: CASLPPRLGELFF; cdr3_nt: TGTGCCAGCCTACCTCCACGCCTCGGGGAGCTGTTTTTT
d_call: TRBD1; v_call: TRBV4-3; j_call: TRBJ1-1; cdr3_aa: CATRQGPNTEAFF; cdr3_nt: TGCGCCACCAGACAGGGCCCGAACACTGAAGCTTTCTTT
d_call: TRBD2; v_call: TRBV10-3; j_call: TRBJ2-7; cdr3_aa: CAISALREGYEQYF; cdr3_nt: TGTGCCATCTCCGCATTACGGGAGGGCTACGAGCAGTACTTC
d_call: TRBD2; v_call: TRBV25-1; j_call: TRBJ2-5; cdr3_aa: CASSEGSGIQETQYF; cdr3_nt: TGTGCCAGCAGTGAAGGTAGCGGGATCCAAGAGACCCAGTACTTC
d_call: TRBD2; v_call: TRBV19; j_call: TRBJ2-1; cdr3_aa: CASNWGGSGSNEQFF; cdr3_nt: TGTGCCTCGAACTGGGGGGGTAGCGGGAGTAATGAGCAGTTCTTC
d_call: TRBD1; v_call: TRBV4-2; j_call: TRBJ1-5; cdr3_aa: CASSQGQAGGNQPQHF; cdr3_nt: TGTGCCAGCAGCCAGGGACAGGCGGGGGGCAATCAGCCCCAGCATTTT
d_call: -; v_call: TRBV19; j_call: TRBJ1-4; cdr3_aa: CASSRAGSQNEKLFF; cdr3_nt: TGTGCCAGTAGTAGGGCCGGGAGTCAAAATGAAAAACTGTTTTTT
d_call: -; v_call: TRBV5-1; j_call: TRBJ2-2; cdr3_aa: CASSFRGTGELFF; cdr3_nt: TGCGCCAGCAGCTTCAGGGGAACCGGGGAGCTGTTTTTT
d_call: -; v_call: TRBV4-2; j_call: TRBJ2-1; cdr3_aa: CASREGGAGSSYNEQFF; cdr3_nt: TGTGCCAGCAGAGAGGGGGGGGCGGGAAGCTCCTACAATGAGCAGTTCTTC
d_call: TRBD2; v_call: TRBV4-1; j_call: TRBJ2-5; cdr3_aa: CASSQVIFGRGTQETQYF; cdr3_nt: TGCGCCAGCAGCCAAGTTATATTCGGGAGGGGGACCCAAGAGACCCAGTACTTC
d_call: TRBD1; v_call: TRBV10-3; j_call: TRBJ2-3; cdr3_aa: CAINSYMGQYTDTQYF; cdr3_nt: TGTGCCATCAATAGCTATATGGGACAGTACACAGATACGCAGTATTTT
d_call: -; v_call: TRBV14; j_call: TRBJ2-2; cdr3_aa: CASSLTTSGELFF; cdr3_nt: TGTGCCAGCAGCCTGACTACCTCCGGGGAGCTGTTTTTT
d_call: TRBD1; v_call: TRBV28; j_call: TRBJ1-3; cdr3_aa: CASSRTGENTIYF; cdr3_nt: TGTGCCAGCTCCAGGACAGGGGAAAACACCATATATTTT
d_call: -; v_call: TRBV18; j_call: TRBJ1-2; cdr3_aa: CAPSPYARLILANYGYTF; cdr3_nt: TGTGCCCCATCGCCATACGCTCGGCTAATCCTAGCTAACTATGGCTACACCTTC
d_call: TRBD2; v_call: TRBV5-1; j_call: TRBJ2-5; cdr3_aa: CASSLETGREETQYF; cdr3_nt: TGCGCCAGCAGCTTGGAGACGGGGAGGGAAGAGACCCAGTACTTC
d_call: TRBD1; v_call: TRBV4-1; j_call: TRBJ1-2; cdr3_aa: CASSQGTGESYTF; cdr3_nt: TGCGCCAGCAGCCAAGGGACAGGGGAGAGTTACACCTTC
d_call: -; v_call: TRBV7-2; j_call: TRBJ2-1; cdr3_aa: CASSRTATSYNEQFF; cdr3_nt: TGTGCCAGCAGTCGGACAGCCACCTCCTACAATGAGCAGTTCTTC